This is a list of T cell receptor beta chains from one sample in a study of blood T cell repertoires in COVID-19. Assay: immunoSEQ multiplex PCR; the TCRdb copy retains only in-frame clones and omits some. The sample contains approximately 300,000 clones, nearly 90% of which appear only once. The sequencing sample was made of PBMCs or T cells enriched from blood (not recorded which). These receptors came from a woman aged 25-40 years who had recovered from COVID-19. Each CDR3 is given with its conserved first and last residue. A D gene is named only where the DNA matches it firmly. The listing skips clone size in some rows; elsewhere it reads once, few, many or a size class.

size	V	J	D	CDR3	DNA
.	TRBV9	TRBJ1-2	TRBD1	CASSEGTDYGYTF	TGTGCCAGCAGCGAGGGGACAGACTATGGCTACACCTTC
.	TRBV12-5	TRBJ1-1	TRBD1	CASGLSLDRQGKAFF	TGTGCTAGTGGTTTGAGCCTCGATCGACAGGGGAAAGCTTTCTTT
.	TRBV7-2	TRBJ2-1	TRBD2	CASSLALAGPYNEQFF	TGTGCCAGCAGCTTAGCGCTAGCGGGGCCATACAATGAGCAGTTCTTC
.	TRBV27	TRBJ2-7	TRBD2	CATRRRITSGKYEQYF	TGTGCCACCCGACGACGGATTACTAGCGGGAAATACGAGCAGTACTTC
.	TRBV7-9	TRBJ1-2	.	CASSLGGAGGYGYTF	TGTGCCAGCAGCTTAGGAGGTGCGGGGGGCTATGGCTACACCTTC
.	TRBV6-2/TRBV6-3	TRBJ1-1	.	CASSSRVTEAFF	TGTGCCAGCAGTTCACGGGTGACGGAAGCTTTCTTT
few	TRBV18	TRBJ2-7	.	CASSERVFYEQYF	TGTGCCAGCTCAGAACGGGTTTTCTACGAGCAGTACTTC
.	TRBV18	TRBJ1-2	TRBD1	CASSPPGTGGDYGYTF	TGTGCCAGCTCACCGCCCGGGACAGGGGGCGACTATGGCTACACCTTC
.	TRBV5-6	TRBJ1-2	TRBD1	CASSKDRSYGYTF	TGTGCCAGCAGCAAGGACAGGAGCTATGGCTACACCTTC
.	TRBV18	TRBJ1-3	.	CASSKDTGGGNTIYF	TGTGCCAGCTCAAAGGACACGGGCGGTGGAAACACCATATATTTT
once	TRBV19	TRBJ1-1	.	CASSLIGPRRTEAFF	TGTGCCAGTAGTCTCATCGGGCCCAGGAGGACTGAAGCTTTCTTT
.	TRBV25-1	TRBJ1-2	.	CASSTRDTNYGYTF	TGTGCCAGCAGTACCCGGGACACCAACTATGGCTACACCTTC
.	TRBV4-1	TRBJ2-5	.	CASSQDTRGMGETQYF	TGCGCCAGCAGCCAAGACACAAGGGGGATGGGAGAGACCCAGTACTTC
.	TRBV4-1	TRBJ1-2	TRBD1	CASSQGGTGQDYGYTF	TGCGCCAGCAGCCAAGGCGGGACAGGGCAGGACTATGGCTACACCTTC
.	TRBV30	TRBJ1-1	TRBD1	CAWDRGLGSTEAFF	TGTGCCTGGGACAGGGGTTTGGGTAGCACTGAAGCTTTCTTT
.	TRBV4-1	TRBJ1-2	.	CASSQDGGANYGYTF	TGCGCCAGCAGCCAAGATGGGGGGGCTAACTATGGCTACACCTTC
.	TRBV19	TRBJ1-1	TRBD1	CASCRDRVRVTEAFF	TGTGCCAGCTGTCGGGACAGGGTTCGGGTCACTGAAGCTTTCTTT
.	TRBV7-3	TRBJ1-2	.	CASSSQASGGYTF	TGTGCCAGCAGCTCCCAAGCCTCCGGGGGCTACACCTTC
.	TRBV7-2	TRBJ2-7	.	CASSQSRGYEQYF	TGTGCCAGCAGCCAAAGCCGGGGTTACGAGCAGTACTTC
.	TRBV18	TRBJ1-6	TRBD1	CASSPGQGGSPLHF	TGTGCCAGCTCACCAGGACAGGGTGGTTCACCCCTCCACTTT
.	TRBV19	TRBJ1-2	.	CASTRRGQGSNYGYTF	TGTGCCAGTACCCGACGAGGTCAGGGTAGTAACTATGGCTACACCTTC
.	TRBV5-6	TRBJ1-4	TRBD1	CASSTPGDSLLTEKLFF	TGTGCCAGCAGCACCCCAGGGGACAGCCTATTGACTGAAAAACTGTTTTTT
few	TRBV2	TRBJ2-7	TRBD1	CASKEVTGFAYEQYF	TGTGCCAGCAAAGAGGTGACAGGGTTCGCCTACGAGCAGTACTTC
.	TRBV9	TRBJ2-5	.	CASSVAPGAREGPGTQYF	TGTGCCAGCAGCGTAGCGCCGGGGGCCAGGGAGGGCCCGGGGACCCAGTACTTC
.	TRBV12-3/TRBV12-4	TRBJ1-1	.	CASSQTPNTEAFF	TGTGCCAGCAGCCAGACACCGAACACTGAAGCTTTCTTT
.	TRBV7-9	TRBJ1-2	.	CASSYAGVPYYGYTF	TGTGCCAGCAGCTACGCAGGGGTCCCCTACTATGGCTACACCTTC
.	TRBV9	TRBJ2-5	.	CASSEAGGTQYF	TGTGCCAGCAGCGAGGCCGGGGGGACCCAGTACTTC
.	TRBV19	TRBJ2-2	.	CASSMLRSAGELFF	TGTGCCAGTAGTATGCTCAGGTCGGCAGGGGAGCTGTTTTTT
.	TRBV7-6	TRBJ2-2	TRBD2	CASSSTSGGVGELFF	TGTGCCAGCAGCTCTACTAGCGGGGGAGTCGGGGAGCTGTTTTTT
.	TRBV6-5	TRBJ1-5	.	CASSPGVYSNQPQHF	TGTGCCAGCAGCCCGGGAGTGTACAGCAATCAGCCCCAGCATTTT
.	TRBV29-1	TRBJ1-2	.	CSGGAESGYTF	TGCAGCGGCGGGGCAGAGTCTGGCTACACCTTC
.	TRBV21-1	TRBJ2-2	.	CASSKSSGTALGELFF	TGTGCCAGCAGCAAATCGTCCGGGACTGCGTTGGGGGAGCTGTTTTTT
.	TRBV5-6	TRBJ2-5	TRBD2	CASRRGLAEETQYF	TGTGCCAGCAGGCGAGGACTAGCGGAAGAGACCCAGTACTTC
.	TRBV6-5	TRBJ2-7	TRBD1	CARIRDRRIHEQYF	TGTGCCAGAATCCGGGACAGGAGAATTCACGAGCAGTACTTC
once	TRBV7-9	TRBJ1-1	TRBD1	CASSLQGITEAFF	TGTGCCAGCAGCCTACAGGGGATCACTGAAGCTTTCTTT
many	TRBV30	TRBJ2-7	TRBD2	CASGGQVYEQYF	TGTGCCTCGGGGGGGCAGGTCTACGAGCAGTACTTC
.	TRBV7-3	TRBJ2-2	TRBD2	CASSLPRGGSAGELFF	TGTGCCAGCAGCTTACCTCGCGGGGGTTCGGCCGGGGAGCTGTTTTTT
.	TRBV5-1	TRBJ2-3	TRBD2	CASSFQSGGGADTQYF	TGCGCCAGCAGCTTCCAGAGCGGGGGAGGCGCAGATACGCAGTATTTT
.	TRBV6-4	TRBJ1-2	.	CASSAPVPANYGYTF	TGTGCCAGCAGTGCGCCGGTCCCGGCTAACTATGGCTACACCTTC
.	TRBV6-5	TRBJ1-2	TRBD1	CASSLPQGRGGYTF	TGTGCCAGCAGTCTCCCACAGGGGCGGGGTGGCTACACCTTC
.	TRBV6-2/TRBV6-3	TRBJ2-7	TRBD1	CASSYSWTGGRPYF	TGTGCCAGCAGTTACTCCTGGACAGGGGGACGCCCGTACTTC
.	TRBV19	TRBJ1-4	TRBD1	CASSPRDRGRGGEKLFF	TGTGCCAGTAGTCCCAGGGACAGGGGGCGTGGAGGTGAAAAACTGTTTTTT
.	TRBV6-2/TRBV6-3	TRBJ2-3	TRBD1	CASSSNPGQGVNPPDTQYF	TGTGCCAGCAGTTCGAACCCAGGACAGGGGGTGAACCCCCCAGATACGCAGTATTTT
.	TRBV5-4	TRBJ2-1	TRBD2	CASSLGGGDYNEQFF	TGTGCCAGCAGCTTGGGCGGGGGGGACTACAATGAGCAGTTCTTC
.	TRBV19	TRBJ1-5	TRBD1	CASSNTGDGQPQHF	TGTGCCAGTAGTAATACAGGGGATGGTCAGCCCCAGCATTTT
.	TRBV6-6	TRBJ1-1	.	CASSYPGEAEAFF	TGTGCCAGCAGTTACCCGGGTGAGGCTGAAGCTTTCTTT
once	TRBV21-1	TRBJ1-6	.	CASSKTWEMGRGNNSPLHF	TGTGCCAGCAGCAAAACTTGGGAAATGGGCAGGGGGAATAATTCACCCCTCCACTTT
.	TRBV11-2	TRBJ1-5	.	CASSLNGGPNQPQHF	TGTGCCAGCAGCTTAAACGGGGGTCCCAATCAGCCCCAGCATTTT
.	TRBV5-4	TRBJ1-1	.	CASSHSIGELGTEAFF	TGTGCCAGCAGCCACTCGATTGGGGAGTTGGGCACTGAAGCTTTCTTT